The 4 T cell receptor beta chains below all came from one sample that was sequenced in a study of vaccination effects on CD4 cells after COVID-19. Following culture for 9 to 11 days, CD4+ T cells were isolated. Their target antigens are unknown. TCRdb's copy holds only in-frame clones and misses some; the assay was immunoSEQ multiplex PCR. The sample includes roughly 68,000 clones, approximately 70% of them seen just once. The sequences come from CD4+ T cells from PBMCs cultured without peptide, collected before COVID-19 vaccination. The origin of the receptors is a human donor who had a prior SARS-CoV-2 infection.

The rearrangement joins TRBV7-3 to TRBJ1-4, with 9 positions matching TRBD1. Germline V gene sequence: CDR1 SGHTA, CDR2 FQGTGA. The CDR3 length is 19 residues. J gave up 0 bases and V 9 bases, and 17 bases lay outside the gene matches. CDR3 loop: CARLGGDRVNEATNEKLFF. CDR3 DNA sequence: TGTGCCAGACTGGGGGGGGACAGGGTGAATGAGGCAACTAATGAAAAACTGTTTTTT.

This clone was counted at least ten times. The CDR3 nucleotides are TGCGCCAGCAGCTTAGGAGCTACAGGCACCGGGGAGCTGTTTTTT. It encodes CASSLGATGTGELFF. V gene TRBV5-1 combines with J gene TRBJ2-2, with D possibly being TRBD1 (5 bases). There are 15 residues in the CDR3. Deletions cut 2 bases from V and 4 bases from J, with 12 bases between. The germline V gene has CDR1 SGHRS and CDR2 YFSETQ.

The V and J genes are TRBV23-1 and TRBJ2-1, with 14 bases identical to TRBD2. TRBV23-1 is sorted into the ORF group, with uncertain function. V gave up 2 bases and J gave up 1 base; unmatched junction bases: 7. The CDR3 totals 19 residues. The CDR3 nucleotides are TGCGCCAGCAGTCAACTGACTAGCGGGAGGGCCAGGTCCTACAATGAGCAGTTCTTC. Residues: CASSQLTSGRARSYNEQFF.

This CDR3 reads CATTVTGTDTQYF. In DNA, the CDR3 is TGTGCCACCACCGTCACAGGGACAGATACGCAGTATTTT. The V gene is TRBV19, the J gene TRBJ2-3; TRBD1 is a possible D gene (6 bases). CDR1 and CDR2 (germline): LNHDA, SQIVND (reference sequence). The CDR3 spans 13 residues. V shed 10 bases and J shed 3 bases, with 14 bases lying between them.